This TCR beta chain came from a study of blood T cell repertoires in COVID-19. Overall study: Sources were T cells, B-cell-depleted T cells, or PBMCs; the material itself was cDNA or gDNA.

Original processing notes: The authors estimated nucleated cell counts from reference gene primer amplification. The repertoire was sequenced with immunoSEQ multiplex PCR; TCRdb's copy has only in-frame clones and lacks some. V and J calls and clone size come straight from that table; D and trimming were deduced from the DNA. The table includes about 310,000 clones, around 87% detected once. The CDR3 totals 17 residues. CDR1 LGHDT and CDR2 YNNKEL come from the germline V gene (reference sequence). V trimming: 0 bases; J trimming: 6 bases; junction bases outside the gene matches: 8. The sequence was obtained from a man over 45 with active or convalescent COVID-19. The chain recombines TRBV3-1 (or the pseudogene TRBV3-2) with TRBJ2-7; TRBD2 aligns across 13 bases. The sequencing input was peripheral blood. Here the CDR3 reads CASSQDPWTSGSGEQYF. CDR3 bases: TGTGCCAGCAGCCAAGACCCATGGACTAGCGGGAGCGGCGAGCAGTACTTC.